Listed below are T cell receptor beta chains from one sample, sequenced in a study of blood T cell repertoires in COVID-19. Assay: immunoSEQ multiplex PCR; the TCRdb copy retains only in-frame clones and omits some. The repertoire has around 330,000 clones, 85% of them found once; the top ten carry around 1.8%. Sequencing was done on a sample of PBMCs or T cells enriched from blood (not recorded which). All receptors derive from a young woman who had been exposed to COVID-19. Each CDR3 is given with its conserved first and last residue. The D gene is left open where the match is weak. Size tells how often a clone was seen (once, few, many) or the class of an expanded clone, and some rows leave it out.

v_gene	j_gene	abundance	d_gene	CDR3aa	CDR3nt
TRBV5-1	TRBJ2-5	.	TRBD1	CASSSQGARGRETQYF	TGCGCCAGCAGCTCACAGGGGGCTAGAGGAAGGGAGACCCAGTACTTC
TRBV30	TRBJ2-6	once	TRBD1	CAWSTGQLYSGANVLTF	TGTGCCTGGAGTACGGGACAGCTCTACTCTGGGGCCAACGTCCTGACTTTC
TRBV6-5	TRBJ1-2	few	TRBD1	CASSYSGRGYGYTF	TGTGCCAGCAGTTACTCGGGCAGGGGGTATGGCTACACCTTC
TRBV11-2	TRBJ2-5	.	.	CASSYPVKTQYF	TGTGCCAGCAGCTACCCAGTCAAGACCCAGTACTTC
TRBV4-2	TRBJ1-1	.	TRBD1	CASSRGDRGDAFF	TGTGCCAGCAGCCGCGGAGACAGGGGAGACGCTTTCTTT
TRBV5-1	TRBJ1-1	.	TRBD1	CASSVRGQGAGTEAFF	TGCGCCAGCAGCGTACGGGGACAGGGGGCAGGCACTGAAGCTTTCTTT
TRBV5-1	TRBJ1-1	.	.	CASSLVSMNTEAFF	TGCGCCAGCAGCTTGGTGTCCATGAACACTGAAGCTTTCTTT
TRBV4-3	TRBJ1-5	.	TRBD1	CASSQDSQGAWPQHF	TGCGCCAGCAGCCAAGATTCGCAGGGGGCTTGGCCCCAGCATTTT
TRBV27	TRBJ2-7	.	TRBD1	CASSPGGRYEQYF	TGTGCCAGCAGTCCAGGGGGCCGCTACGAGCAGTACTTC
TRBV24-1	TRBJ2-3	.	TRBD2	CATSDLGLSASGEDTQYF	TGTGCCACCAGTGATTTGGGTCTGTCGGCTAGCGGGGAGGATACGCAGTATTTT
TRBV4-2	TRBJ2-1	once	.	CASSQDKLPNEQFF	TGTGCCAGCAGCCAAGATAAGCTTCCCAATGAGCAGTTCTTC
TRBV6-5	TRBJ1-2	.	.	CASSFGQGSHTF	.
TRBV28	TRBJ1-6	few	TRBD1	CASIQTGTGNSPLHF	TGTGCCAGCATTCAAACCGGGACAGGAAATTCACCCCTCCACTTT
TRBV9	TRBJ2-3	once	.	CASRETGTDTQYF	TGTGCCAGCAGGGAGACTGGCACAGATACGCAGTATTTT
TRBV27	TRBJ2-2	.	.	CASSLSSSAGSVELFF	TGTGCCAGCAGTTTATCCTCGAGTGCGGGGTCGGTGGAGCTGTTTTTT
TRBV9	TRBJ1-6	.	TRBD1	CASSVGPRGTGSPLHF	TGTGCCAGCAGCGTAGGCCCCAGGGGGACTGGTTCACCCCTCCACTTT
TRBV19	TRBJ2-5	.	.	CASSPGLETQYF	TGTGCCAGTAGCCCGGGTCTCGAGACCCAGTACTTC
TRBV9	TRBJ2-3	.	TRBD2	CASSVEAGDWTSGRTTDTQYF	TGTGCCAGCAGCGTAGAGGCAGGGGACTGGACTAGCGGGAGGACCACAGATACGCAGTATTTT
TRBV7-2	TRBJ2-7	.	.	CASSSIRGYEQYF	TGTGCCAGCAGCTCAATCAGGGGCTACGAGCAGTACTTC
TRBV30	TRBJ1-6	.	.	CAWRDRPGSIYNSPLHF	TGTGCCTGGAGAGACCGCCCGGGGTCTATCTATAATTCACCCCTCCACTTT
TRBV19	TRBJ2-5	.	.	CASSMTTGRFGETQYF	TGTGCCAGTAGTATGACTACCGGACGGTTCGGGGAGACCCAGTACTTC
TRBV5-6	TRBJ2-2	.	.	CASSLASTGELFF	TGTGCCAGCAGCTTGGCCTCCACCGGGGAGCTGTTTTTT
TRBV4-2	TRBJ1-2	.	.	CASSQRGNYGYTF	TGTGCCAGCAGCCAGAGAGGGAACTATGGCTACACCTTC
TRBV24-1	TRBJ1-2	.	.	CATSNTGYGYTF	TGTGCCACCAGTAATACAGGCTATGGCTACACCTTC
TRBV19	TRBJ1-3	.	.	CASSLGVQGNTIYF	TGTGCCAGTTCCCTAGGGGTACAGGGAAACACCATATATTTT
TRBV5-1	TRBJ1-5	many	.	CASSLETGIGQPQHF	TGCGCCAGCAGCTTGGAGACAGGAATCGGTCAGCCCCAGCATTTT
TRBV7-8	TRBJ1-1	.	TRBD1	CASSLVDRGGTEAFF	TGTGCCAGCAGCTTAGTGGACAGGGGGGGTACTGAAGCTTTCTTT
TRBV2	TRBJ1-5	.	.	CASSTTGGNQPQHF	TGTGCCAGCAGCACAACCGGGGGCAATCAGCCCCAGCATTTT
TRBV28	TRBJ2-4	.	TRBD2	CASRQDLAGVQNIQYF	TGTGCCAGCAGGCAGGATCTAGCGGGAGTCCAAAACATTCAGTACTTC
TRBV2	TRBJ2-4	.	.	CASRGDYQAKNIQYF	TGTGCCAGCAGGGGCGACTATCAAGCCAAAAACATTCAGTACTTC
TRBV29-1	TRBJ1-1	.	TRBD1	CSVTPRDRGTEAFF	TGCAGCGTAACCCCCCGGGACAGGGGGACTGAAGCTTTCTTT
TRBV9	TRBJ2-7	.	TRBD1	CASSPRTGGNYEQYF	TGTGCCAGCAGCCCTCGGACAGGGGGGAACTACGAGCAGTACTTC
TRBV28	TRBJ2-7	.	.	CASCSAGGLGDEQYF	TGTGCCAGCTGCTCCGCCGGGGGGCTGGGGGACGAGCAGTACTTC
TRBV28	TRBJ1-2	.	TRBD1	CASSPGGTGSHYGYTF	TGTGCCAGCAGTCCAGGGGGGACAGGGTCTCACTATGGCTACACCTTC
TRBV29-1	TRBJ1-2	.	TRBD1	CSVTRGLGDGYTF	TGCAGCGTTACCAGGGGGCTGGGGGATGGCTACACCTTC
TRBV12-3/TRBV12-4	TRBJ1-2	.	TRBD1	CASSENRGGYTF	TGTGCCAGCAGTGAGAACAGGGGAGGCTACACCTTC
TRBV19	TRBJ1-6	.	.	CASSQGFNSPLHF	TGTGCCAGTAGTCAGGGGTTTAATTCACCCCTCCACTTT
TRBV7-9	TRBJ1-3	.	TRBD1	CASSLKWDSGNTIYF	TGTGCCAGCAGCTTAAAATGGGACAGTGGAAACACCATATATTTT
TRBV20-1	TRBJ2-2	.	TRBD1	CSASGQGNTGELFF	TGCAGTGCTAGTGGACAGGGGAACACCGGGGAGCTGTTTTTT
TRBV24-1	TRBJ1-2	.	.	CATSDLRPFGGYGYTF	TGTGCCACCAGTGATTTGCGGCCTTTCGGAGGCTATGGCTACACCTTC
TRBV5-8	TRBJ1-1	.	.	CAGSLDSTLMNTEAFF	TGTGCCGGCAGCTTGGACAGCACCCTCATGAACACTGAAGCTTTCTTT
TRBV7-9	TRBJ1-6	.	TRBD1	CASSSSTGGSPLHF	TGTGCCAGCAGCTCATCGACAGGGGGATCACCCCTCCACTTT
TRBV4-2	TRBJ2-5	.	.	CASSPEGVETQYF	TGTGCCAGCAGCCCGGAGGGAGTAGAGACCCAGTACTTC
TRBV28	TRBJ1-6	.	.	CASKGQPLSPLHF	TGTGCCAGCAAGGGGCAGCCCCTCTCACCCCTCCACTTT
TRBV11-3	TRBJ2-3	.	TRBD2	CASSLLVGGSTDTQYF	TGTGCCAGCAGCTTATTAGTGGGAGGGAGCACAGATACGCAGTATTTT
TRBV3-1/TRBV3-2	TRBJ2-3	.	TRBD2	CASSQDGLAGGLDTQYF	TGTGCCAGCAGCCAAGACGGACTAGCGGGTGGACTAGATACGCAGTATTTT
TRBV20-1	TRBJ1-2	.	.	CSAPQTDGYTF	TGCAGTGCTCCACAGACGGATGGCTACACCTTC
TRBV5-5	TRBJ2-7	few	TRBD2	CASSSGTKDEQYF	TGTGCCAGCAGCTCCGGGACTAAGGACGAGCAGTACTTC
TRBV24-1	TRBJ2-3	once	TRBD1	CATSDPGGSSTDTQYF	TGTGCCACCAGTGATCCAGGGGGCTCTAGCACAGATACGCAGTATTTT
TRBV15	TRBJ2-1	.	TRBD2	CATSRVRREGYNEQFF	TGTGCCACCAGCAGAGTTCGGCGGGAGGGGTACAATGAGCAGTTCTTC
TRBV28	TRBJ1-5	.	.	CASSLPDRSYQPQHF	TGTGCCAGCAGTTTGCCAGACAGGTCCTATCAGCCCCAGCATTTT
TRBV18	TRBJ2-6	.	.	CASSPPPGNSGANVLTF	TGTGCCAGCTCACCACCACCAGGGAACTCTGGGGCCAACGTCCTGACTTTC
TRBV7-9	TRBJ2-7	.	TRBD1	CASSLAHQGAHEQYF	TGTGCCAGCAGCTTAGCGCACCAGGGGGCCCACGAGCAGTACTTC
TRBV7-2	TRBJ2-1	.	.	CASSLYAGALNEQFF	TGTGCCAGCAGCTTATACGCGGGGGCGTTAAATGAGCAGTTCTTC
TRBV30	TRBJ1-1	.	.	CAWYPGGGTEAFF	TGTGCCTGGTACCCCGGGGGGGGGACTGAAGCTTTCTTT
TRBV30	TRBJ1-3	once	.	CAWGWSSGNTIYF	TGTGCCTGGGGGTGGAGCTCTGGAAACACCATATATTTT
TRBV7-6	TRBJ2-3	.	TRBD1	CASSSRDRGSGDTQYF	TGTGCCAGCAGCTCCCGGGACAGGGGTTCAGGAGATACGCAGTATTTT